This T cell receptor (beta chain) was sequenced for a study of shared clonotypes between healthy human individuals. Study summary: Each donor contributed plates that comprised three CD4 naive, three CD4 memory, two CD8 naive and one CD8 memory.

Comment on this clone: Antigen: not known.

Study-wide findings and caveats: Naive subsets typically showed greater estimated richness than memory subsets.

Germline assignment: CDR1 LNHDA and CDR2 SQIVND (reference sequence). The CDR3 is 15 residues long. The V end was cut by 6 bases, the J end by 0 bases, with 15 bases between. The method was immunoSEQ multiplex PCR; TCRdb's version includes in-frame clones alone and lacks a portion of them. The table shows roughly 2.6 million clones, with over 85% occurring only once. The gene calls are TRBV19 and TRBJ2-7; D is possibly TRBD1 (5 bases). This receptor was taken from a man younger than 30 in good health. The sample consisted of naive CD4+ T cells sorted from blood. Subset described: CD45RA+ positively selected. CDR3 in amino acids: CASSLSLGDSYEQYF. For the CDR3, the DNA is TGTGCCAGTAGCCTCTCATTAGGGGACTCCTACGAGCAGTACTTC.